The following is a T cell receptor beta chain sequence with its context. TCRdb's copy holds only in-frame clones and misses some; the assay was immunoSEQ multiplex PCR. The sample contains about 180,000 clones, more than 80% of which appear only once. This entry is derived from a study of blood T cell repertoires in COVID-19. Study-level information: Nucleic acid was either cDNA or gDNA, and it came from T cells, B-cell-depleted T cells, or PBMCs.

This CDR3 contains 18 residues. Material for sequencing was PBMCs or T cells enriched from blood (not recorded which). The receptor was derived from a man aged 40-55 years who had recovered from COVID-19. V gene TRBV21-1 combines with J gene TRBJ1-2; the table calls TRBD1, which could not be checked here. TRBV21-1 is assigned pseudogene status. The CDR3 sequence: CASSKTGAVPISPYGYTF. For the CDR3, the DNA is TGTGCCAGCAGCAAAACTGGGGCCGTCCCGATATCCCCCTATGGCTACACCTTC.